Listed below are T cell receptor beta chains from one sample, sequenced in a study of blood T cell repertoires in COVID-19. Method: immunoSEQ multiplex PCR; TCRdb's copy keeps in-frame clones and lacks some. This table has some 200,000 clones, roughly nine tenths appearing once. Specimen: peripheral blood. The receptors here all came from a woman aged 80 or older in a cohort sampled during active or convalescent COVID-19. CDR3s leave out the opening cysteine and the closing phenylalanine or tryptophan. Each record gives: J gene, V gene, CDR3 length, CDR3 protein.

j_gene: TRBJ1-1
v_gene: TRBV3-1/TRBV3-2
len: 11
CDR3aa: ASSLTGASEAF

j_gene: TRBJ2-3
v_gene: TRBV18
len: 14
CDR3aa: ASSPTGTSFADTQY

j_gene: TRBJ1-2
v_gene: TRBV6-2/TRBV6-3
len: 15
CDR3aa: ASSYSPAGAINYGYT

j_gene: TRBJ2-2
v_gene: TRBV28
len: 13
CDR3aa: ASRRGGTNTGELF

j_gene: TRBJ1-5
v_gene: TRBV6-5
len: 11
CDR3aa: ASRGRSNQPQH

j_gene: TRBJ1-1
v_gene: TRBV6-2/TRBV6-3
len: 15
CDR3aa: ASSYTRQGVIGTEAF

j_gene: TRBJ1-5
v_gene: TRBV19
len: 13
CDR3aa: ASSMAGGGYQPQH

j_gene: TRBJ2-7
v_gene: TRBV5-1
len: 10
CDR3aa: ASSLGAYEQY

j_gene: TRBJ2-3
v_gene: TRBV19
len: 18
CDR3aa: ASSIYLAGISRSSTDTQY

j_gene: TRBJ1-2
v_gene: TRBV9
len: 12
CDR3aa: ASSQQGVGYGYT

j_gene: TRBJ2-7
v_gene: TRBV19
len: 13
CDR3aa: ASSGTGSRSYEQY

j_gene: TRBJ1-6
v_gene: TRBV11-2
len: 12
CDR3aa: ASSSREVDSPLH

j_gene: TRBJ2-5
v_gene: TRBV6-5
len: 13
CDR3aa: ASSETYDIQETQY

j_gene: TRBJ2-5
v_gene: TRBV12-3/TRBV12-4
len: 11
CDR3aa: ASSLAGGETQY

j_gene: TRBJ2-3
v_gene: TRBV7-9
len: 13
CDR3aa: ASSPQGSSTDTQY

j_gene: TRBJ1-2
v_gene: TRBV6-2/TRBV6-3
len: 13
CDR3aa: ASSYLSGTGYGYT

j_gene: TRBJ2-7
v_gene: TRBV9
len: 13
CDR3aa: ASSVGLAGVYEQY

j_gene: TRBJ1-1
v_gene: TRBV5-1
len: 10
CDR3aa: ASSLQGLEAF

j_gene: TRBJ1-2
v_gene: TRBV7-9
len: 14
CDR3aa: ASSLAQGILRYGYT

j_gene: TRBJ1-3
v_gene: TRBV19
len: 11
CDR3aa: ASSATAGNTIY

j_gene: TRBJ1-4
v_gene: TRBV5-1
len: 12
CDR3aa: ASSQQGSNEKLF

j_gene: TRBJ1-5
v_gene: TRBV18
len: 13
CDR3aa: ASSPGAGVSQPQH

j_gene: TRBJ1-1
v_gene: TRBV7-8
len: 11
CDR3aa: ASSFSLDTEAF

j_gene: TRBJ1-3
v_gene: TRBV7-9
len: 11
CDR3aa: ASKQDSGNTIY

j_gene: TRBJ2-7
v_gene: TRBV19
len: 15
CDR3aa: ASSPLFDFWSSYEQY

j_gene: TRBJ1-1
v_gene: TRBV6-5
len: 12
CDR3aa: ASSRGQGAFEAF

j_gene: TRBJ1-2
v_gene: TRBV12-3/TRBV12-4
len: 11
CDR3aa: ASRGQGNYGYT

j_gene: TRBJ2-6
v_gene: TRBV2
len: 13
CDR3aa: ASGNDRPGANVLT

j_gene: TRBJ2-7
v_gene: TRBV11-2
len: 11
CDR3aa: ASSQWAGYEQY

j_gene: TRBJ1-5
v_gene: TRBV5-1
len: 14
CDR3aa: ASSPAPQGAVGPQH

j_gene: TRBJ1-5
v_gene: TRBV6-2/TRBV6-3
len: 15
CDR3aa: ASSSLDRDYSNQPQH

j_gene: TRBJ1-2
v_gene: TRBV12-3/TRBV12-4
len: 10
CDR3aa: ASSFPGAGYT

j_gene: TRBJ2-5
v_gene: TRBV5-1
len: 10
CDR3aa: ASSFSEETQY

j_gene: TRBJ1-5
v_gene: TRBV28
len: 12
CDR3aa: ASSHDRGRQPQH

j_gene: TRBJ1-1
v_gene: TRBV19
len: 17
CDR3aa: ASREETGTVRVRNTEAF

j_gene: TRBJ2-5
v_gene: TRBV24-1
len: 14
CDR3aa: ATSDPGRGGGETQY

j_gene: TRBJ2-5
v_gene: TRBV27
len: 12
CDR3aa: ASSFRGRQETQY

j_gene: TRBJ2-7
v_gene: TRBV21-1
len: 12
CDR3aa: ANHSDRKGYEQY

j_gene: TRBJ2-1
v_gene: TRBV29-1
len: 11
CDR3aa: SVGLGLYGEQF

j_gene: TRBJ2-2
v_gene: TRBV4-2
len: 13
CDR3aa: ASSQDGLGVGELF

j_gene: TRBJ2-1
v_gene: TRBV6-7
len: 13
CDR3aa: ASRRSGSSYNEQF

j_gene: TRBJ1-5
v_gene: TRBV21-1
len: 18
CDR3aa: ASSIFWGREICRGNQPQH

j_gene: TRBJ1-1
v_gene: TRBV29-1
len: 12
CDR3aa: SVAMDSGRTEAF

j_gene: TRBJ2-7
v_gene: TRBV7-2
len: 14
CDR3aa: ASSFSGGAVSYEQY

j_gene: TRBJ2-1
v_gene: TRBV4-2
len: 17
CDR3aa: ASSQHGLAGRDSYNEQF

j_gene: TRBJ2-3
v_gene: TRBV24-1
len: 19
CDR3aa: ATSDKNWLAGTPLGTDTQY